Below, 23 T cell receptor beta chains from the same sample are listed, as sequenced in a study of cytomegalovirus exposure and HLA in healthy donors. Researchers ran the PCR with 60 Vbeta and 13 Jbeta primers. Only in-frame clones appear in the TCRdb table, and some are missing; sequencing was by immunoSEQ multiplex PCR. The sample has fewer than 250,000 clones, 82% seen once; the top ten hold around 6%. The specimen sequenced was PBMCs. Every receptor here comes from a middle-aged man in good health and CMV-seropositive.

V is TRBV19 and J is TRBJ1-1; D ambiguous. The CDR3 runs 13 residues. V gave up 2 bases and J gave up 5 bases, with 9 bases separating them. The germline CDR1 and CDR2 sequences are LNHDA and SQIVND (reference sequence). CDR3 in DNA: TGTGCCAGTAGTATATTAGGAGTGACTGAAGCTTTCTTT. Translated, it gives CASSILGVTEAFF.

CDR3 DNA: TGTGCCACCGGGACAGCTTCCTACGAGCAGTACTTC. Its protein is CATGTASYEQYF. The V and J genes are TRBV6-1 and TRBJ2-7; TRBD1 agrees at 7 bases. After removal of 10 bases from V and 1 base from J, the junction contained 4 bases not matched to a gene. Per the germline V gene, CDR1 is MNHNS and CDR2 is SASEGT. The CDR3 is 12 amino acids.

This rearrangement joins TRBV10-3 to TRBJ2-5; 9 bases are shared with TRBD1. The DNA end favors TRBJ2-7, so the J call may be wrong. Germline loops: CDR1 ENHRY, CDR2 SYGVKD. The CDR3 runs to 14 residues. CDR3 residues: CAIRDPTGGHEQYF. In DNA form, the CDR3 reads TGTGCCATCAGGGATCCAACAGGGGGCCACGAGCAGTACTTC.

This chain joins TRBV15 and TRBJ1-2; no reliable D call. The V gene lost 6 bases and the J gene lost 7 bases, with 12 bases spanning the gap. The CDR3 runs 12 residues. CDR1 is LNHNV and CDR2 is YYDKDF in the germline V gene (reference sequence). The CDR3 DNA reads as TGTGCCACCAGTCAGCCACGAGGTGGCTACACCTTC. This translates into CATSQPRGGYTF.

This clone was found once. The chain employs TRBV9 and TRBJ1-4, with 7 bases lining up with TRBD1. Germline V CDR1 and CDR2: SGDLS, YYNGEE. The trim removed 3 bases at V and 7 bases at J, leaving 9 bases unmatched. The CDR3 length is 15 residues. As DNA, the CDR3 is TGTGCCAGCAGCGACAGACAGGGTTTCGGTGAAAAACTGTTTTTT. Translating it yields CASSDRQGFGEKLFF.

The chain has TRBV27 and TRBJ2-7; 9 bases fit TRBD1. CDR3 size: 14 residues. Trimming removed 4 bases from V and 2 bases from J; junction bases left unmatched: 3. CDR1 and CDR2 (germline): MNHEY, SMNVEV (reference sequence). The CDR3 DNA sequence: TGTGCCAGCAGTTGGGGACAGGGAACCTACGAGCAGTACTTC. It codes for CASSWGQGTYEQYF.

CDR3 in DNA: TGTGCCAGCAGCCCCCGGACAGAATACTACGAGCAGTACTTC. Residues: CASSPRTEYYEQYF. This rearrangement joins TRBV9 to TRBJ2-7; possibly TRBD1 for D (6 bases). CDR1 and CDR2 (germline): SGDLS, YYNGEE. The CDR3 length is 14 residues. Trimming took 4 bases from V and 3 from J, leaving 14 bases between them.

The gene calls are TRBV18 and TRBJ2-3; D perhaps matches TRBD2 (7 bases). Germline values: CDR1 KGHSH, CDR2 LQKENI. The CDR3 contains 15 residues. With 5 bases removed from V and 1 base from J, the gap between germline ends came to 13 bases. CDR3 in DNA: TGTGCCAGCTCATTACAGGGAGGGGGCACAGATACGCAGTATTTT. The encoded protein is CASSLQGGGTDTQYF.

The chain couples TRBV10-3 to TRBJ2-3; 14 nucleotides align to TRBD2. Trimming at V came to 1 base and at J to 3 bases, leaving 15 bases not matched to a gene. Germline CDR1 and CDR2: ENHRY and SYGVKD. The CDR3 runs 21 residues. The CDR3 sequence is CAISEFTPGLAGEEGTDTQYF. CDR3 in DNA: TGTGCCATCAGTGAGTTCACACCGGGACTAGCGGGAGAGGAGGGAACAGATACGCAGTATTTT.

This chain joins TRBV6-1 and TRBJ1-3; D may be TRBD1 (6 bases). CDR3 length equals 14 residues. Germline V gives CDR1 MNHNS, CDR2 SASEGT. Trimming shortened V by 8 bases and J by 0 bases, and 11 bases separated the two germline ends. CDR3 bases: TGTGCCAGCGGCGGGGGCCTCTCTGGAAACACCATATATTTT. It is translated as CASGGGLSGNTIYF.

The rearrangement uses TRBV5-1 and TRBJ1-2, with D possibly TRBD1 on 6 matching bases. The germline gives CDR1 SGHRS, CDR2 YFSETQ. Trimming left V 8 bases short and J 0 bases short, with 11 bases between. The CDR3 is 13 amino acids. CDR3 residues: CASSQGANYGYTF. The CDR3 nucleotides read TGCGCCAGTTCACAGGGAGCTAACTATGGCTACACCTTC.

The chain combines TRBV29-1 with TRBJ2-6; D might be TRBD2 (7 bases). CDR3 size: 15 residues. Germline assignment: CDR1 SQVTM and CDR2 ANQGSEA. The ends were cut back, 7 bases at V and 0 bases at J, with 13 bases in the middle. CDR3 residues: CSARGAVSGANVLTF. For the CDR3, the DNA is TGCAGCGCCCGGGGGGCAGTCTCTGGGGCCAACGTCCTGACTTTC. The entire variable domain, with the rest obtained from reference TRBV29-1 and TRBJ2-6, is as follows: SAVISQKPSRDICQRGTSLTIQCQVDSQVTMMFWYRQQPGQSLTLIATANQGSEATYESGFVIDKFPISRPNLTFSTLTVSNMSPEDSSIYLCSARGAVSGANVLTFGAGSRLTVL.

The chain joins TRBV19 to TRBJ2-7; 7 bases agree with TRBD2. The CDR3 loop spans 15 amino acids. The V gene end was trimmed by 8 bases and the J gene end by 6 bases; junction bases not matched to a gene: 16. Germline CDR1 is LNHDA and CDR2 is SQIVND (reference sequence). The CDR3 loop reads CASSFAASGVVEQYF. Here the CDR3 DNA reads TGTGCCAGTTCATTTGCGGCTAGCGGCGTGGTCGAGCAGTACTTC.

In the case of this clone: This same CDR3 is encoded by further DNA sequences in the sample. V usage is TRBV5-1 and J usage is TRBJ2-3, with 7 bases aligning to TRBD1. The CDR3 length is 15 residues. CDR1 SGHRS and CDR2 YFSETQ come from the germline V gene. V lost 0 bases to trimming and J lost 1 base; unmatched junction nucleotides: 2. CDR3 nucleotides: TGCGCCAGCAGCTTGGACAGGGGCGGCACAGATACGCAGTATTTT. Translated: CASSLDRGGTDTQYF.

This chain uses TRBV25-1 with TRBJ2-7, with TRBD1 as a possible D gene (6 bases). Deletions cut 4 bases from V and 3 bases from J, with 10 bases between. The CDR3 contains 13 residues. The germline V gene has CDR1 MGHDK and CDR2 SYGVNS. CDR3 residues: CASSGQGIYEQYF. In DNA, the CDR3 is TGTGCCAGCAGTGGGCAGGGGATCTACGAGCAGTACTTC.

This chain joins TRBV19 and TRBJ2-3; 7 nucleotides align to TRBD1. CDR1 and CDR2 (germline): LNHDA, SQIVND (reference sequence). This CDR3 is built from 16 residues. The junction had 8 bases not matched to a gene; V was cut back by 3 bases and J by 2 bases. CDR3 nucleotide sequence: TGTGCCAGTAGTATCCCCGGGACAGAGCTCACAGATACGCAGTATTTT. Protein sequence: CASSIPGTELTDTQYF.

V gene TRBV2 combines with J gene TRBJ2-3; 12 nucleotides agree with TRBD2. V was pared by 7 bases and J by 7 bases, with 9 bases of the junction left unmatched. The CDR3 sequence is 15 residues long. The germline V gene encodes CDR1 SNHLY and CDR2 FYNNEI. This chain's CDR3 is CASTQTSGSVNTQYF. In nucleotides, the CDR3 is TGTGCCAGCACCCAGACTAGCGGGAGTGTGAATACGCAGTATTTT.

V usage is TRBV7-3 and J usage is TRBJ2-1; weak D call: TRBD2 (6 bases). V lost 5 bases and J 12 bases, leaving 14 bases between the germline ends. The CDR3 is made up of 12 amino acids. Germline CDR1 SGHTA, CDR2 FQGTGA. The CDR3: CASSLGRDAQFF. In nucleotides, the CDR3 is TGTGCCAGCAGCCTGGGGCGGGACGCGCAGTTCTTC.

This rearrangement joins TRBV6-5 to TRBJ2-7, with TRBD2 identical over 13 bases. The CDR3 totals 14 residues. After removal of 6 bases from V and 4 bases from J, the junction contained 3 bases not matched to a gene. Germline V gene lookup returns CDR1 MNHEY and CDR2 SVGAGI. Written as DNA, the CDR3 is TGTGCCAGCAGACGACTAGCGGGAGGTTACGAGCAGTACTTC. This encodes CASRRLAGGYEQYF.

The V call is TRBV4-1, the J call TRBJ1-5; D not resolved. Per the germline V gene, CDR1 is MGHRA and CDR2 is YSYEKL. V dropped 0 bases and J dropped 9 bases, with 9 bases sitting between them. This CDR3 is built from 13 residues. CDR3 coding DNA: TGCGCCAGCAGCCAAGATGCCGAGATGCCCCAGCATTTT. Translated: CASSQDAEMPQHF.

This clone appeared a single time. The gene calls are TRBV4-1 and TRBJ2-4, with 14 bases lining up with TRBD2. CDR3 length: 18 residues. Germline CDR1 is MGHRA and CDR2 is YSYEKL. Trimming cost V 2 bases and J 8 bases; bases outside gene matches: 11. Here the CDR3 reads CASSQRGTSGSSGDIQYF. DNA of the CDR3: TGCGCCAGCAGCCAAAGGGGGACTAGCGGGAGTTCTGGAGACATTCAGTACTTC.

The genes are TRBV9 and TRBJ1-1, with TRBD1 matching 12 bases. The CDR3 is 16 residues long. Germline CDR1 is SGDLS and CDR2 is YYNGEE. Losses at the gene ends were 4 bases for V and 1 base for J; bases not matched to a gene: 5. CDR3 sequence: CASSSGTGGQNTEAFF. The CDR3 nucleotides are TGTGCCAGCAGCTCAGGGACAGGGGGCCAGAACACTGAAGCTTTCTTT. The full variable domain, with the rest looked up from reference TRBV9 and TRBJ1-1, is DSGVTQTPKHLITATGQRVTLRCSPRSGDLSVYWYQQSLDQGLQFLIQYYNGEERAKGNILERFSAQQFPDLHSELNLSSLELGDSALYFCASSSGTGGQNTEAFFGQGTRLTVV.

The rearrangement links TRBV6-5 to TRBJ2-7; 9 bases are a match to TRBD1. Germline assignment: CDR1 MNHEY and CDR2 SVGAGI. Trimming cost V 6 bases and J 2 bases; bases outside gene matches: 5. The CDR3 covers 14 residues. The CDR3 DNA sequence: TGTGCCAGCAGCCCTTACAGGGGGCCCTACGAGCAGTACTTC. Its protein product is CASSPYRGPYEQYF.